These T cell receptor beta chains were read from a single sample in a study of molecular identifiers for immune sequencing clone quantification. TCRdb reprocessed the PCR reads via MiXCR and lists one record per CDR3 protein. The table lists around 480,000 distinct CDR3 sequences, around 23% of them singletons. The sequencing input was naive CD8+ T cells from blood, with Jurkat cell RNA spiked in. The receptors stem from a human donor in good health. Some libraries in this study had Jurkat cell RNA spiked in. The CDR3 runs from the conserved cysteine through the conserved F or W. D genes are given only for firm matches. Rows may omit the clone size; those that give it use once, few, many or a size class.

j_gene	abundance	v_gene	d_gene	CDR3nt	CDR3aa
TRBJ2-5	few	TRBV20-1	NA	TGCAGTGCTAGTAAGGGGGGAGAGACCCAGTACTTC	CSASKGGETQYF
TRBJ1-5	few	TRBV15	NA	TGTGCCACCAGCAGAGATGGGCAGGGATATCAGCCCCAGCATTTT	CATSRDGQGYQPQHF
TRBJ2-7	NA	TRBV4-3	NA	TGCGCCAGCAGCCAAGGAAGTGGGAAAAGCTACGAGCAGTACTTC	CASSQGSGKSYEQYF
TRBJ2-7	many	TRBV20-1	TRBD1	TGCAGCGCCCGGACAGGGGATAGCTACGAGCAGTACTTC	CSARTGDSYEQYF
TRBJ2-3	NA	TRBV27	NA	TGTGCCAGCAGTTTAATCGCCCCGGCTGGCACAGATACGCAGTATTTT	CASSLIAPAGTDTQYF
TRBJ1-5	NA	TRBV19	NA	TGTGCCAGTAGTCTCACGATCGCTTACAGGAAGGGGCGAAGCAATCAGCCCCAGCATTTT	CASSLTIAYRKGRSNQPQHF
TRBJ2-1	NA	TRBV6-5	NA	TGTGCCAGCAGAAGTAGCGGAGCCAATGAGCAGTTCTTC	CASRSSGANEQFF
TRBJ1-2	few	TRBV27	NA	TGTGCCAGCAGTCTATCAGGGTATCCAAACTATGGCTACACCTTC	CASSLSGYPNYGYTF
TRBJ2-6	NA	TRBV25-1	NA	TGTGCCAGCCAGGACTCCTCTGGGGCCAACGCCCTGACTTTC	CASQDSSGANALTF
TRBJ1-5	NA	TRBV27	NA	TGTGCCAGCAGTTCCCTCCCCTTGGGTTTTCAGCCCCAGCATTTT	CASSSLPLGFQPQHF
TRBJ1-2	many	TRBV13	NA	TGTGCCAGCAGCTTAGGTGACTGGGACCCCTATGGCTACACCTTC	CASSLGDWDPYGYTF
TRBJ2-2	NA	TRBV9	NA	TGTGCCAGCAGCACGGGATACTCGAACACTGGGGAGCTGTTTTTT	CASSTGYSNTGELFF
TRBJ2-4	NA	TRBV12-3/TRBV12-4	NA	TGTGCCAGCAGCCTTGGACACGGGAACATTCAGTACTTC	CASSLGHGNIQYF
TRBJ2-3	many	TRBV13	NA	TGTGCCAGCAGCTCCGGCGGGACAGCATATTATACGCAGTATTTT	CASSSGGTAYYTQYF
TRBJ2-2	many	TRBV29-1	NA	TGCAGCGCCAAAACAGCGAGCACCGGGGAGCTGTTTTTT	CSAKTASTGELFF
TRBJ2-1	NA	TRBV30	NA	TGTGCCTGGGACCAAGACCGAGGATTTGCCCGCCATGAGCAGTTCTTC	CAWDQDRGFARHEQFF
TRBJ2-5	many	TRBV6-5	NA	TGTGCCAGCAGTTACTTGGGGAGGCAAGAGACCCAGTACTTC	CASSYLGRQETQYF
TRBJ2-1	NA	TRBV12-5	NA	TGTGCTAGTGGAGGACACAATGAGCAGTTCTTC	CASGGHNEQFF
TRBJ2-5	NA	TRBV9	TRBD1	TGTGCCAGCAGCCCGGGACAGTCTTTCGGGGAGACCCAGTACTTC	CASSPGQSFGETQYF
TRBJ1-3	many	TRBV6-2/TRBV6-3	NA	TGTGCCAGCAGTCCGGTCCGGTTATCATCTGGAAACACCATATATTTT	CASSPVRLSSGNTIYF
TRBJ2-3	many	TRBV29-1	NA	TGCAGCGTTGAGTATGACAGCACAGATACGCAGTATTTT	CSVEYDSTDTQYF
TRBJ2-3	few	TRBV12-3/TRBV12-4	NA	TGTGCCAGCAGTTTAGATTTAACCTACCCGGATACGCAGTATTTT	CASSLDLTYPDTQYF